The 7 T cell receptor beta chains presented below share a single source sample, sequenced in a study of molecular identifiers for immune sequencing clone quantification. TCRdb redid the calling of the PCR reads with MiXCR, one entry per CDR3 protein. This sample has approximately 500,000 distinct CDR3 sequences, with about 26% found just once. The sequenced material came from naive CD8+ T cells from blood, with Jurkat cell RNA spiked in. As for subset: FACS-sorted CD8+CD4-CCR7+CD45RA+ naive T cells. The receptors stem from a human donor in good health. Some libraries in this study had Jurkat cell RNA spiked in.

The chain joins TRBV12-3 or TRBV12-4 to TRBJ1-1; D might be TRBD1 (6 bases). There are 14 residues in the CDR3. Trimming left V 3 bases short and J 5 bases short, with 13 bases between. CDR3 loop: CASSFGGLGTEAFF. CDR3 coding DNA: TGTGCCAGCAGTTTCGGGGGCTTGGGTACTGAAGCTTTCTTT.

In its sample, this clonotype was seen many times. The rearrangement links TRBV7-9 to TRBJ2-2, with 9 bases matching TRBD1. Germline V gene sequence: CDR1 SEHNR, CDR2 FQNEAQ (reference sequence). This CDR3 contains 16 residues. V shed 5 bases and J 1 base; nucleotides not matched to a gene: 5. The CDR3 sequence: CASSPTGGRNTGELFF. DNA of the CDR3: TGTGCCAGCAGCCCCACAGGGGGCAGGAACACCGGGGAGCTGTTTTTT. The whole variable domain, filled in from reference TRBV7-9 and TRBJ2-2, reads DTGVSQNPRHKITKRGQNVTFRCDPISEHNRLYWYRQTLGQGPEFLTYFQNEAQLEKSRLLSDRFSAERPKGSFSTLEIQRTEQGDSAMYLCASSPTGGRNTGELFFGEGSRLTVL.

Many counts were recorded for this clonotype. The chain's CDR3 is CASSYGPSPYEQYF. The CDR3 DNA follows: TGTGCCAGCAGTTATGGGCCCAGCCCTTACGAGCAGTACTTC. This sequence joins TRBV6-6 and TRBJ2-7; D not resolved. The CDR3 extends over 14 amino acids. V lost 3 bases to trimming and J lost 4 bases, with 13 bases between them. CDR1 is MNHNY and CDR2 is SVGAGI in the germline V gene (reference sequence).

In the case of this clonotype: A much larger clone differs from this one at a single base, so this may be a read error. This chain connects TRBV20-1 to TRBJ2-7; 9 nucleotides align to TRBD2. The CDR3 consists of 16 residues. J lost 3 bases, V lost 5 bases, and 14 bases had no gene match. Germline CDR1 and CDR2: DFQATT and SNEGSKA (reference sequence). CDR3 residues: CSARAPISGGHYEQYF. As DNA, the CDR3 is TGCAGTGCTCGAGCCCCCATTAGCGGGGGTCACTACGAGCAGTACTTC.

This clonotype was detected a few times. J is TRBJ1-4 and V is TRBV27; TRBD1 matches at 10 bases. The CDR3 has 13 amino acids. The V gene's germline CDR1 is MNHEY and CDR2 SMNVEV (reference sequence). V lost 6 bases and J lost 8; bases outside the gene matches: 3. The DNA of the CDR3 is TGTGCCAGCAGAGACAGGGGGCAGGAAAAACTGTTTTTT. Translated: CASRDRGQEKLFF.

The CDR3 loop reads CASSAGTSDTDTQYF. In DNA form, the CDR3 reads TGTGCCAGCAGCGCCGGGACTAGCGACACAGATACGCAGTATTTT. The rearrangement joins TRBV9 to TRBJ2-3; 10 nucleotides match TRBD2. Losses at the gene ends were 3 bases for V and 2 bases for J; bases not matched to a gene: 3. The germline V gene encodes CDR1 SGDLS and CDR2 YYNGEE. The CDR3 contains 15 residues.

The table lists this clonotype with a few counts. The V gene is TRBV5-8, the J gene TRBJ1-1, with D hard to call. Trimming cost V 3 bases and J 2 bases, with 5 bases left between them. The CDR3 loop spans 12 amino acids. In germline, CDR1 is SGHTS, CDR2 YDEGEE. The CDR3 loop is CASSWVNTEAFF. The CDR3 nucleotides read TGTGCCAGCAGCTGGGTAAACACTGAAGCTTTCTTT.